The source of this T cell receptor beta chain is a study of T-cell reconstitution after alpha-beta-depleted transplantation in children. The CDR3 is 17 residues long. V was pared by 7 bases and J by 4 bases, with 15 bases of the junction left unmatched. This clonotype turned up a few times. Its antigen is currently unknown. Unique molecular identifiers were built into the TCRbeta library. Each CDR3 protein is one row after TCRdb ran MiXCR on the PCR reads. The sample yields some 600,000 distinct CDR3 sequences, 13% seen once. General study results and limits: Alpha-beta T cells about two months after transplant reportedly derived from several hundred expanded graft clones. Certain patients had high TCRbeta diversity at day 60, and it came from recipient T cells and thymic progenitors that survived. Diversity and T-cell counts at one year after transplant derived mostly from new T cells.

This sequence originates from a male patient between 5 and 17 years old who had a stem cell transplant for acute myeloid leukemia, so the T cells may come from the graft donor. This specimen was PBMCs, mostly from graft donor cells, taken 360 days after TCRalphabeta/CD19-depleted stem cell transplant. The gene calls are TRBV12-3 or TRBV12-4 and TRBJ1-5; 8 bases match TRBD1. The CDR3 here is CASTLGGQVFFNQPQHF. CDR3 in DNA: TGTGCCAGCACCCTTGGGGGACAGGTCTTTTTTAATCAGCCCCAGCATTTT.